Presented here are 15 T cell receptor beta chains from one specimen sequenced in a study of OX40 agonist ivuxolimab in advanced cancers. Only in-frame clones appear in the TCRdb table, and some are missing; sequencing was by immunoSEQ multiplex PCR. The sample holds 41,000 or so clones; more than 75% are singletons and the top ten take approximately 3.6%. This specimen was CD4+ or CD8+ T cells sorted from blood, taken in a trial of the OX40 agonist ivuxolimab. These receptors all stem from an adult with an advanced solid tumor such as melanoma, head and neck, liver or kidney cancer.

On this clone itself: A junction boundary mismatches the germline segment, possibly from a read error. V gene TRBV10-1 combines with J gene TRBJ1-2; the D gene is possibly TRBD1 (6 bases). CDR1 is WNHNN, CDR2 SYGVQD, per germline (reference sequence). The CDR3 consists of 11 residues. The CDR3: CASSAGARFFF. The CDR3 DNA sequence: TGCGCCAGCAGCGCGGGGGCCCGATTCTTCTTC.

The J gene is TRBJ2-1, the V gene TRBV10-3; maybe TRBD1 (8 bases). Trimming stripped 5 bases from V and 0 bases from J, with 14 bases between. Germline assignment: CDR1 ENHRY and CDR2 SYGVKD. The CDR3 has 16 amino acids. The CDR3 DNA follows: TGTGCCATCAGTTCACAGGGGGGGAGCTCCTACAATGAGCAGTTCTTC. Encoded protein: CAISSQGGSSYNEQFF.

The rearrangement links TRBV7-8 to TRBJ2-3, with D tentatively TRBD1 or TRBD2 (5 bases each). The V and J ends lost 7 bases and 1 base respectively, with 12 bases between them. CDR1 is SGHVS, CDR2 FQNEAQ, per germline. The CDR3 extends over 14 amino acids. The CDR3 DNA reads TGTGCCAGCACTCTAATGGGGGGCACAGATACGCAGTATTTT. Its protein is CASTLMGGTDTQYF.

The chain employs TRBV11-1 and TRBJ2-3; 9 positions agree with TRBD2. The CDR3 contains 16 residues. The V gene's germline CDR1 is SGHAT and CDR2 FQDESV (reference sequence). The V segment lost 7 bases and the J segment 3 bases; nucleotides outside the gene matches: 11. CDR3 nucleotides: TGTGCCAGCAACCCAACCTTAGCGGGAGTAACAGATACGCAGTATTTT. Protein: CASNPTLAGVTDTQYF.

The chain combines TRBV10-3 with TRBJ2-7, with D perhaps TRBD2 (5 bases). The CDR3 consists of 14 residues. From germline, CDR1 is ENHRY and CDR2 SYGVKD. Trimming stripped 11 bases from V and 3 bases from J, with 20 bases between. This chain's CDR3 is CASRLASLSYEQYF. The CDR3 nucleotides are TGTGCCTCCCGGTTGGCTAGCCTCAGCTACGAGCAGTACTTC.

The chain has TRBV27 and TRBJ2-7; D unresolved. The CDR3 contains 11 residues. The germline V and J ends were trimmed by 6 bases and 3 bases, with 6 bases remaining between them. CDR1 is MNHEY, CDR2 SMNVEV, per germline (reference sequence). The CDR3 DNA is TGTGCCAGCAGCTACTTCTACGAGCAGTACTTC. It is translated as CASSYFYEQYF.

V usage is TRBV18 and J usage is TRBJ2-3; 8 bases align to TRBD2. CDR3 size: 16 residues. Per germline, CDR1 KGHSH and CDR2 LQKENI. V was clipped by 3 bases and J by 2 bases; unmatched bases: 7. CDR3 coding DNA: TGTGCCAGCTCACCCCAAATAGCGGGGAACACAGATACGCAGTATTTT. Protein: CASSPQIAGNTDTQYF.

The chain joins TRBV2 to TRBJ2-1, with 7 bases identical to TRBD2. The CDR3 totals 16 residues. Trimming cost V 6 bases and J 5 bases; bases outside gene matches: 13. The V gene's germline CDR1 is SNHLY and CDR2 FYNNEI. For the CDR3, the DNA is TGTGCCAGCAGGTTCGGGTTTGCGGGAGAAAACAATGAGCAGTTCTTC. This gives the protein CASRFGFAGENNEQFF.

CDR3 protein: CASSLDLGVALHF. Written as DNA, the CDR3 is TGTGCCAGCAGCTTAGATTTGGGAGTAGCCCTCCACTTT. The chain couples TRBV7-8 to TRBJ1-6; unclear D gene. The V and J ends lost 1 base and 14 bases respectively, with 12 bases between them. The CDR3 is 13 amino acids. CDR1 is SGHVS and CDR2 is FQNEAQ in the germline V gene.

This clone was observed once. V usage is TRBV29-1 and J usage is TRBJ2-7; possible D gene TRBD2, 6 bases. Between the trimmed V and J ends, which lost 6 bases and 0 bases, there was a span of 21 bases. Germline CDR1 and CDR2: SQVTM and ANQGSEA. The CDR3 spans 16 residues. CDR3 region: CSVSGLESGFSYEQYF. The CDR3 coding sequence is TGCAGCGTGTCGGGACTTGAAAGCGGGTTCTCCTACGAGCAGTACTTC.

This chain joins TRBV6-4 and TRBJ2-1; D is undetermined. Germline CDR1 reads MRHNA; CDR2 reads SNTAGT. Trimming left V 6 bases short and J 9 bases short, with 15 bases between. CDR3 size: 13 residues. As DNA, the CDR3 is TGTGCCAGCAGCGCAGACTCTTATACTGAGCAGTTCTTC. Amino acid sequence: CASSADSYTEQFF.

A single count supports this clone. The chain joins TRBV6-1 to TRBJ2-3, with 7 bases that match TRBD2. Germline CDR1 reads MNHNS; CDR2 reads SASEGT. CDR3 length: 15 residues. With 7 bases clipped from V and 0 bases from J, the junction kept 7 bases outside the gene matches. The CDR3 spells CASIRAGLSTDTQYF. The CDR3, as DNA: TGTGCCAGCATACGAGCGGGATTAAGCACAGATACGCAGTATTTT.

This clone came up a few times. The CDR3 protein is CASNRVREKLFF. CDR3 nucleotide sequence: TGTGCCAGCAACAGGGTTCGGGAAAAACTGTTTTTT. The rearrangement joins TRBV2 to TRBJ1-4, with D perhaps TRBD1 (6 bases). CDR3 size: 12 residues. Per the germline V gene, CDR1 is SNHLY and CDR2 is FYNNEI. V lost 7 bases and J lost 8, with 11 bases in between.

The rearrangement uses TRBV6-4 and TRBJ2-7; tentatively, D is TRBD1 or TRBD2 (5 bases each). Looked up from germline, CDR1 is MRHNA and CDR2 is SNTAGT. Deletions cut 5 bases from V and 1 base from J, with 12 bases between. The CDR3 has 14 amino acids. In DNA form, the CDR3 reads TGTGCCAGCAGTTCTAGGGACGGATCCTACGAGCAGTACTTC. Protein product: CASSSRDGSYEQYF.

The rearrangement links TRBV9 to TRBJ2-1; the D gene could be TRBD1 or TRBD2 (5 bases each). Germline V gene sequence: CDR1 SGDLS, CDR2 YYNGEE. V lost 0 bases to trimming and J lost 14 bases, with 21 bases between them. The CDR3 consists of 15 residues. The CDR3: CASSVGQREWTGKFF. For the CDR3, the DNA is TGTGCCAGCAGCGTAGGACAGAGGGAATGGACCGGGAAGTTCTTC.